A selection of T cell receptor beta chains follows, all from one sample in a study of Ad26.COV2.S vaccination and SARS-CoV-2 variants. Libraries were prepared by immunoSEQ multiplex PCR; TCRdb keeps only in-frame clonotypes and omits some of them. Here the sample spans 410,000 or so clones, more than 80% being singletons. The source was peripheral blood, collected in a trial of Ad26.COV2.S vaccine versus placebo. Every receptor here comes from a person aged 18-60 years who received the Ad26.COV2.S COVID-19 vaccine or a placebo. CDR3s include the opening cysteine and the closing phenylalanine or tryptophan. D genes are given only for firm matches.

d_gene,v_gene,j_gene,CDR3nt,CDR3aa
TRBD1,TRBV10-2,TRBJ2-7,TGCGCCAGCAGTACCGGGACAGACTACGAGCAGTACTTC,CASSTGTDYEQYF
TRBD1,TRBV5-4,TRBJ1-2,TGTGCCAGCAGCGAAACCCCGGGACAGCACTATGGCTACACCTTC,CASSETPGQHYGYTF
TRBD2,TRBV4-3,TRBJ2-1,TGCGCCAGCAGCCGACGGGCTAGCGGGTACAATGAGCAGTTCTTC,CASSRRASGYNEQFF
.,TRBV7-9,TRBJ2-4,TGTGCCAGCAGCCCAGCGGACATTCGGGCCAAAAACATTCAGTACTTC,CASSPADIRAKNIQYF
.,TRBV24-1,TRBJ2-2,TGTGCCACCAGTGATTTGGCCCTCGGGAGGACAGGAGCATACACCGGGGAGCTGTTTTTT,CATSDLALGRTGAYTGELFF
.,TRBV7-2,TRBJ2-7,TGTGCCAGCAGCTTAGGTCGGGAATACGAGCAGTACTTC,CASSLGREYEQYF
.,TRBV29-1,TRBJ2-1,TGCAGCCATGGTGTCTACAATGAGCAGTTCTTC,CSHGVYNEQFF
TRBD2,TRBV9,TRBJ2-7,TGTGCCAGCACGCGGACTAGCGGTTCCTACGAGCAGTACTTC,CASTRTSGSYEQYF
TRBD1,TRBV4-2,TRBJ1-1,TGTGCCAGCAGGCCGGACCCGGGACAGGGAAAGACTGAAGCTTTCTTT,CASRPDPGQGKTEAFF
TRBD1,TRBV30,TRBJ1-3,TGTGCCTGGAGCCCGGGACAGCGTGGAAACACCATATATTTT,CAWSPGQRGNTIYF
.,TRBV27,TRBJ2-6,TGTGCCAGCAGTACCCCGAACGGGTCCGGGGCCAACGTCCTGACTTTC,CASSTPNGSGANVLTF